This T cell receptor beta chain was observed in a study of cytomegalovirus exposure and HLA in healthy donors (dated by TCRdb to about 2017). For the wider study: In an earlier analysis of 587 of the donors, 276 Gb of sequence data and 120 million or so unique TCR beta sequences from 150 million to 200 million T cells were reported. A later analysis re-analyzed previously published TCR beta repertoires from roughly 600 donors and added high-resolution HLA genotyping to study TCR occurrence patterns. A separate validation cohort of 100 to 150 different subjects was used in addition to the roughly 670-subject first cohort. Among about 400 genotyped donors of the cohort, an average of about 220,000 unique TCR beta nucleotide sequences was sequenced per donor, of which about 18% were non-productive. The aim of the study was to test whether cataloging public T cell receptors could identify signatures of past pathogen exposure. The study combined high-throughput TCR immunosequencing, statistical association of individual TCRs with disease status, and machine learning to predict cytomegalovirus infection status. Four to six DR-DQ haplotypes were handled as single units for association and clustering, since linkage in the cohort was strong. Using immunosequencing, the study profiled T cell repertoires from 666 subjects and related those repertoires to cytomegalovirus serostatus. Alongside the repertoire data, information on donor age, sex, ethnicity and CMV serostatus was compiled. In the later analysis, no new phenotypic data were used to find candidate immune exposures; instead, reliance was placed on TCR beta sequences and their occurrence across donors. Typing coverage differed by locus: A, B, C, DRB1 and DQB1 were typed in about 629-640 donors, DQA1 in 522, DPA1 in roughly 590, and DPB1 in approximately 450. A later genetic analysis used genome-wide SNP genotypes for about three fifths of the 666 donors, treating that subset as a discovery cohort. Both class I and class II loci were covered by HLA typing, at four-digit resolution. Of the approximately 400 genotyped donors, approximately 83% fell in the genetic ancestry cluster associated with self-reported Caucasian donors. Approximately 300 gigabases of sequencing data and about 92 million unique TCR sequences made up an early release that covered fewer than 650 HLA-typed donors. An earlier analysis of 587 of the donors used high-throughput TCR beta sequencing to judge whether each TCR beta V gene segment behaved as functional or pseudogenic. Every discovery cohort repertoire had been produced on one sequencing platform. Points the paper makes about the study in general: The only immune exposure information available for the cohort was CMV serostatus. Compared with the roughly 720-donor mean, donors in an Asian-associated ancestry cluster had fewer N-insertions in productive TCRs, according to a later genetic analysis. Linkage disequilibrium might explain the correlated functional status among segregating V segments, but an unknown experimental factor could not be excluded. An earlier analysis of approximately 590 of the donors showed that most TCR beta V segments appeared in productive rearrangements either about 87% or about 30% of the time, which broadly matched IMGT annotations. The classifier was reported to diagnose cytomegalovirus status with high specificity and sensitivity in both the original cohort and the validation cohort. Assigning TCR associations to individual alleles was difficult when HLA alleles, especially DR and DQ, strongly co-occurred. According to the authors, the approach could potentially be generalized to other disease states and immunological phenotypes. V-gene and J-gene trimming of TCR beta chains was associated with a missense DCLRE1C variant in a later genetic analysis, and the association was replicated in an independent cohort. Because HLA typing was missing for some donors at each locus, association tests included only the typed subset. In a later analysis, TCR association rates were found to vary across HLA loci, with the most associated TCRs seen for DRB1 alleles and the fewest for HLA-C alleles. A cluster of highly shared sequence variants was judged likely to be a technical artifact of the sequencing pipeline. The study listed 164 TCR beta chains as associated with cytomegalovirus. At a false discovery rate of 0.05, a later analysis linked under 20,000 TCR beta sequences to specific HLA alleles. While some public TCRs were present in many individuals, most TCR sequences turned up only very rarely across donors. Presence/absence analyses assumed roughly uniform sequencing depth across donors, an assumption that may not hold. According to a later analysis, most CMV-associated TCR beta chains appeared to be HLA-restricted, and the HLA associations seemed to be driven largely by CMV exposure. Because counts were too low, around 17 rarely observed V segments, including chromosome 9 orphons, were left out of the earlier analysis of 587 of the donors. This cohort had only TCR beta chains sequenced, and the lack of alpha or paired-chain data limited which features could be detected. Compared with equally common non-associated chains, HLA-associated TCR beta chains in a later analysis were more clonally expanded and had lower generation probabilities. Several of the top co-occurrence clusters appeared to be linked to parvovirus B19, influenza, CMV and Epstein-Barr virus, according to a later analysis. A further reported finding was that TCR beta sequences accurately predicted the HLA-A and HLA-B alleles for most subjects in the first cohort. Some IMGT-functional V segments, including TRBV6-2 and TRBV6-3, could not be distinguished by the 87-base-pair reads and were therefore excluded. A few of the identified cytomegalovirus-associated TCR beta chains were confirmed in vitro to be specific for cytomegalovirus antigens.

The CDR3 measures 18 amino acids from cysteine to phenylalanine. The CDR3 DNA has 54 bases and is translated from base 1. The germline V gene gives CDR1 as SGHRS and CDR2 as YFSETQ. The germline V end is reduced by 0 bases and the J end by 4 bases; junction bases left unmatched: 15. Worth noting for this clone: The antigen this receptor binds is unknown. Base qualities are not recorded, but no much larger clone differs from it by a single base.

The library relied on the immunoSEQ multiplex PCR assay. For the multiplex PCR, a mixture combining 60 forward primers for TCR Vbeta segments and 13 reverse primers for TCR Jbeta segments was used. The CDR3 region of rearranged TCR beta genes was amplified from genomic DNA with a multiplex PCR assay. The Illumina HiSeq System was used to sequence the amplified TCR beta libraries as 87-base-pair reads. From the authors' description of their analysis: A later analysis counted 75 million to 100 million unique TCR beta chains across the 550 to 800 repertoires, and around 9.9 million of these chains were shared by at least two donors. To remove PCR and sequencing errors, raw reads were error-corrected and collapsed into unique sequences using a nearest-neighbor algorithm that merged closely related sequences. CDR3 sequences were aligned to IMGT reference sequences to assign V, D and J gene segments. For a sequence to be retained, a match of at least six nucleotides was required to both a V gene segment and a J gene segment. Rearrangements were called productive when the CDR3 lacked stop codons and stayed in frame with V and J; all others were non-productive. CDR3 was defined by IMGT convention, running from the second conserved V-encoded cysteine to the conserved J-encoded phenylalanine. The earlier analysis of some 540 of the donors excluded any sequence lacking an unambiguous match to a single V gene segment. In an earlier analysis of 587 of the donors, a V segment was called functional when productive rearrangements were above 56.7%, and segregating when the standard deviation between donors exceeded 5%. To diagnose cytomegalovirus status from the catalog of TCR beta chain sequences, a statistical classification framework was built. In a later analysis, TCR nucleotide sequences were compared against IMGT/GENE-DB human TR gene sequences so that V and J genes could be assigned. In a later analysis, CDR3 sequences and most-parsimonious VDJ recombination scenarios were assigned using the TCRdist pipeline. A later analysis defined each TCR beta chain by its CDR3 amino acid sequence plus V-gene family, and excluded reads lacking a unique V-gene family. In a later analysis, several hundred highly shared, low-generation-probability nucleotide sequences were removed to address suspected cross-contamination and a sequencing artifact. A later analysis calculated a clonal expansion index for each public chain from normalized within-repertoire ranks of inferred template counts. Generation probabilities in a later analysis came from a VDJ recombination model fitted to out-of-frame rearrangements, and those results were checked against IGoR. Hypergeometric tests were used in a later analysis to score TCR-TCR, TCR-HLA and TCR-CMV co-occurrence, with a repertoire-size bias correction applied to the TCR pairs. In a later analysis, false discovery rates were estimated by permuting HLA or CMV assignments 20 times. In a later analysis, co-occurring TCRs were grouped with DBSCAN, and TCRdist sequence similarity was added when clustering was performed within HLA-allele-positive subsets. Repertoires with fewer than 30,000 or more than 120,000 public chains were left out of co-occurrence clustering, as were five repertoires with anomalous nucleotide sharing. TCRdb took this table from immuneACCESS and kept in-frame rearrangements with V and J called. Such tables lack part of the clones; where checked against another copy, unresolved V genes explain under half of the gap, and the rest is unexplained. For V, J and clone size, that table is used; D and trimming come from the DNA. This sample gives some 150,000 clones in total; approximately 78% of them show up just once. The leading ten clones occupy about 1.5% of the sample.

In total, 600 or so healthy bone marrow donors made up the cohort. At the time of sampling, every cohort member was nominally healthy, though immune exposures that went unrecorded were likely present. The donor tested CMV seronegative and was one of the 352 seronegative cohort members. Each donor provided a peripheral blood sample, and peripheral blood mononuclear cells were used for TCR beta sequencing. The Qiagen DNeasy Blood Extraction Kit was used to extract genomic DNA from the blood cell samples. The V and J genes are TRBV5-1 and TRBJ2-7, with TRBD1 matching 8 junction bases. This clonotype was sampled from a male donor in good health and CMV-seronegative. Sequenced input: PBMCs. The CDR3 corresponds to CASSLAGTGFSNSYEQYF. The DNA sequence is TGCGCCAGCAGCTTGGCCGGGACAGGTTTTAGTAATTCGTACGAGCAGTACTTC.